The 31 T cell receptor beta chains below were found in one sample sequenced in a study of T cells in localized non-small cell lung cancer (dated by TCRdb to about 2020). The method was the immunoSEQ multiplex PCR assay. As stored in TCRdb, this immuneACCESS dataset retains in-frame rearrangements with V and J assigned. A fraction of the clones does not appear; measured against another copy, unresolved V genes explain less than half of the discrepancy, and the remainder lacks a known reason. Present in this sample are some 140,000 clones, around 89% of which were seen just once. Approximately 1.5% of the sample lies in the top ten. The sequenced sample was peripheral blood, obtained before any cancer treatment. The receptor source for this set is a female donor over 55 with stage I lung adenocarcinoma.

The V gene is TRBV9, the J gene TRBJ2-3; D possibly corresponds to TRBD2 (6 bases). V was pared by 3 bases and J by 0 bases, with 14 bases between. CDR1 SGDLS and CDR2 YYNGEE come from the germline V gene. CDR3 length: 16 amino acids. CDR3 coding DNA: TGTGCCAGCAGCGGTACGGCGGGAACTAGCACAGATACGCAGTATTTT. Its translation: CASSGTAGTSTDTQYF.

CDR3 in DNA: TGTGCCAGCAGGTCTTGGGTCACCGGGGAGCTGTTTTTT. It yields the protein CASRSWVTGELFF. The rearrangement joins TRBV28 to TRBJ2-2; no clear D. V was pared by 6 bases and J by 4 bases, with 9 bases between. The CDR3 loop spans 13 amino acids. Germline V gene lookup returns CDR1 MDHEN and CDR2 SYDVKM.

The sample holds a few counts of this clone. The CDR3 sequence is CASRLRGLNTEAFF. In nucleotides, the CDR3 is TGTGCCAGCAGACTCAGGGGATTGAACACTGAAGCTTTCTTT. The chain couples TRBV28 to TRBJ1-1, with a possible D match to TRBD1 (6 bases). The CDR3 loop spans 14 amino acids. Germline V gene sequence: CDR1 MDHEN, CDR2 SYDVKM. Trimming stripped 6 bases from V and 0 bases from J, with 11 bases between.

This sequence joins TRBV28 and TRBJ1-1; D uncertain. The germline CDR1 and CDR2 sequences are MDHEN and SYDVKM. V lost 6 bases to trimming and J lost 6 bases, with 14 bases between them. The length of the CDR3 is 13 residues. CDR3 nucleotides: TGTGCCAGCAGGGAACTATCACCGGCTGAAGCTTTCTTT. This translates into CASRELSPAEAFF. Full variable domain (rest looked up from reference TRBV28 and TRBJ1-1): DVKVTQSSRYLVKRTGEKVFLECVQDMDHENMFWYRQDPGLGLRLIYFSYDVKMKEKGDIPEGYSVSREKKERFSLILESASTNQTSMYLCASRELSPAEAFFGQGTRLTVV.

In this sample, this clone turned up once. V is TRBV19 and J is TRBJ2-1, with TRBD1 matching over 9 bases. The CDR3 is 20 amino acids. The J segment lost 5 bases and the V segment lost 4 bases, leaving 21 bases of the junction unmatched. The V gene's germline CDR1 is LNHDA and CDR2 SQIVND (reference sequence). This CDR3 is CASSKGTGHGIGAGDNEQFF. CDR3 coding DNA: TGTGCCAGTAGTAAGGGGACAGGGCATGGTATAGGGGCAGGGGACAATGAGCAGTTCTTC.

The V call is TRBV29-1, the J call TRBJ2-1; D gene uncertain. Germline V lookup: CDR1 SQVTM, CDR2 ANQGSEA. The V and J ends lost 4 bases and 6 bases respectively, with 7 bases between them. The CDR3 spans 11 residues. Here the CDR3 reads CSVGAGNEQFF. DNA for the CDR3: TGCAGCGTTGGTGCCGGCAATGAGCAGTTCTTC.

The V call is TRBV2, the J call TRBJ2-5, with 10 bases lining up with TRBD2. CDR1 and CDR2 (germline): SNHLY, FYNNEI. Trimming took 6 bases from V and 5 from J; bases not matched to a gene: 6. The CDR3 covers 14 residues. The CDR3 DNA sequence: TGTGCCAGCAGGCCGACTAGCGGGCGGGAGACCCAGTACTTC. Translating gives CASRPTSGRETQYF.

V is TRBV30 and J is TRBJ1-4; 7 bases line up with TRBD1. Trimming cost V 4 bases and J 5 bases; bases outside gene matches: 7. This CDR3 is built from 14 residues. Germline V gene lookup returns CDR1 GTSNPN and CDR2 SVGIG (reference sequence). The CDR3 DNA sequence: TGTGCCTGGAACCCGGGACAGCCGAATGAAAAACTGTTTTTT. It encodes CAWNPGQPNEKLFF.

V gene TRBV5-4 combines with J gene TRBJ2-5, with unresolved D. The V end was cut by 3 bases, the J end by 2 bases, with 11 bases between. The CDR3 covers 14 residues. Germline CDR1 is SGHNT and CDR2 is YYREEE (reference sequence). The chain's CDR3 is CASSSPGRQETQYF. The CDR3 DNA sequence: TGTGCCAGCAGCTCCCCCGGACGTCAAGAGACCCAGTACTTC.

The chain recombines TRBV5-8 with TRBJ2-1; D possibly matches TRBD1 or TRBD2 (5 bases each). This CDR3 has 16 amino acids. V lost 1 base and J lost 7, with 18 bases in between. The germline gives CDR1 SGHTS, CDR2 YDEGEE. The CDR3 sequence is CASSLRVGVGVNEQFF. As DNA, the CDR3 is TGTGCCAGCAGCTTGAGGGTGGGAGTAGGGGTAAATGAGCAGTTCTTC.

This sequence joins TRBV6-6 and TRBJ2-3; no reliable D call. This CDR3 spans 16 amino acids. In germline, CDR1 is MNHNY, CDR2 SVGAGI (reference sequence). V lost 5 bases to trimming and J lost 2 bases, with 17 bases between them. CDR3 protein: CASSPPTPEHTDTQYF. In nucleotides, the CDR3 is TGTGCCAGCAGTCCCCCCACCCCTGAGCACACAGATACGCAGTATTTT.

As DNA, the CDR3 is TGCGCCAGCAGCGGACCTGGAGGGGGAGGCAATCAGCCCCAGCATTTT. Encoded protein: CASSGPGGGGNQPQHF. The chain combines TRBV5-1 with TRBJ1-5, with D tentatively TRBD1 (6 bases). From germline, CDR1 is SGHRS and CDR2 YFSETQ. CDR3 length equals 16 residues. The V gene lost 4 bases and the J gene lost 2 bases, with 16 bases spanning the gap.

The gene calls are TRBV6-5 and TRBJ2-7; D might be TRBD1 (6 bases). The V end was cut by 6 bases, the J end by 3 bases, with 18 bases between. CDR3 length: 15 residues. In germline, CDR1 is MNHEY, CDR2 SVGAGI. CDR3 amino acids: CASRASDSPRYEQYF. Here the CDR3 DNA reads TGTGCCAGCAGAGCTTCGGACAGCCCTCGCTACGAGCAGTACTTC.

V usage is TRBV2 and J usage is TRBJ2-1; D is uncertain. The CDR3 covers 11 residues. CDR1 and CDR2 (germline): SNHLY, FYNNEI. Trimming cost V 11 bases and J 9 bases, with 14 bases left between them. The CDR3 DNA reads TGTGCCGGCCGCGGTTTTACTGAGCAGTTCTTC. This sequence encodes CAGRGFTEQFF. Looking up the rest from reference TRBV2 and TRBJ2-1 gives the full variable domain: EPEVTQTPSHQVTQMGQEVILRCVPISNHLYFYWYRQILGQKVEFLVSFYNNEISEKSEIFDDQFSVERPDGSNFTLKIRSTKLEDSAMYFCAGRGFTEQFFGPGTRLTVL.

The chain is built from TRBV7-9 and TRBJ2-7; D possibly corresponds to TRBD2 (5 bases). CDR1 SEHNR and CDR2 FQNEAQ come from the germline V gene (reference sequence). Trimming stripped 4 bases from V and 4 bases from J, with 14 bases between. This CDR3 contains 14 residues. Here the CDR3 DNA reads TGTGCCAGCAGCTCGGACCCGGGGTTGTACGAGCAGTACTTC. It is translated as CASSSDPGLYEQYF.

This clone appeared a few times. The chain uses TRBV5-4 and TRBJ2-1; 10 positions match TRBD2. V was pared by 4 bases and J by 4 bases, with 8 bases of the junction left unmatched. This CDR3 spans 16 amino acids. CDR1 is SGHNT, CDR2 YYREEE, per germline (reference sequence). CDR3 in amino acids: CASSDGALAGYNEQFF. The CDR3 DNA is TGTGCCAGCAGCGACGGGGCACTAGCGGGATACAATGAGCAGTTCTTC.

V and J are TRBV7-2 and TRBJ2-7; TRBD2 agrees at 10 bases. This CDR3 comprises 18 residues. Trimming cost V 5 bases and J 8 bases; bases outside gene matches: 21. In germline, CDR1 is SGHTA, CDR2 FQGNSA. Written as DNA, the CDR3 is TGTGCCAGCAGCCTCTATGCCGGGACTAGCGCCGGAGGGTCTAAGCAGTACTTC. This encodes CASSLYAGTSAGGSKQYF.

V is TRBV5-5 and J is TRBJ2-7; TRBD1 might be the D (7 bases). Between the trimmed V and J ends, which lost 0 bases and 4 bases, there was a span of 17 bases. Germline loops: CDR1 SGHKS, CDR2 YYEKEE (reference sequence). There are 16 residues in the CDR3. The CDR3 nucleotides are TGTGCCAGCAGCTTGGAGGGGACAGTTGCGGGATACGAGCAGTACTTC. Translation gives CASSLEGTVAGYEQYF.

V usage is TRBV28 and J usage is TRBJ1-5, with 8 positions matching TRBD1. Trimming removed 6 bases from V and 4 bases from J; junction bases left unmatched: 5. CDR1 MDHEN and CDR2 SYDVKM come from the germline V gene. This CDR3 is 14 amino acids long. The CDR3 reads CASSDRGVNQPQHF. The DNA of the CDR3 is TGTGCCAGCAGCGACAGGGGCGTAAATCAGCCCCAGCATTTT.

This sequence joins TRBV7-9 and TRBJ1-5; D remains ambiguous. This CDR3 region has 13 residues. V was clipped by 7 bases and J by 5 bases, with 12 bases between them. Germline CDR1 and CDR2: SEHNR and FQNEAQ (reference sequence). CDR3 nucleotides: TGTGCCAGCACCTTCGGCGTGGATCAGCCCCAGCATTTT. Encoded protein: CASTFGVDQPQHF.

The V and J genes are TRBV5-1 and TRBJ2-7; the D gene is possibly TRBD2 (5 bases). This CDR3 spans 15 amino acids. Trimming stripped 4 bases from V and 2 bases from J, with 16 bases between. Germline CDR1 and CDR2: SGHRS and YFSETQ. The CDR3: CASSPPLDSTYEQYF. Here the CDR3 DNA reads TGCGCCAGCAGCCCGCCTCTGGACTCAACCTACGAGCAGTACTTC.

This rearrangement joins TRBV29-1 to TRBJ1-3, with D unclear. V was trimmed by 5 bases and J by 2 bases, leaving 10 bases between them. The CDR3 has 13 residues. The germline CDR1 and CDR2 sequences are SQVTM and ANQGSEA. In DNA form, the CDR3 reads TGCAGCGTTCAACTGCTACCTGGAAACACCATATATTTT. Translation gives CSVQLLPGNTIYF.

This chain connects TRBV25-1 to TRBJ2-7, with 7 bases matching TRBD1. After removal of 2 bases from V and 6 bases from J, the junction contained 7 bases not matched to a gene. The CDR3 contains 14 residues. Per germline, CDR1 MGHDK and CDR2 SYGVNS. CDR3 in amino acids: CASSEDRATSEQYF. The CDR3 DNA reads as TGTGCCAGCAGTGAAGACAGGGCCACTAGCGAGCAGTACTTC.

The chain uses TRBV4-2 and TRBJ2-3; D call uncertain. V was shortened by 4 bases and J by 2 bases, with 7 bases between the two germline ends. Germline V gives CDR1 LGHNA, CDR2 YNFKEQ. The CDR3 has 13 residues. The CDR3 spells CASSPATTDTQYF. The CDR3 DNA reads TGTGCCAGCAGCCCTGCGACCACAGATACGCAGTATTTT.

V usage is TRBV27 and J usage is TRBJ2-4; 7 nucleotides match TRBD2. The CDR3 consists of 17 residues. Germline V lookup: CDR1 MNHEY, CDR2 SMNVEV (reference sequence). Trimming removed 6 bases from V and 6 bases from J; junction bases left unmatched: 17. The CDR3 sequence: CASSFSSGQGFGNIQYF. CDR3 DNA sequence: TGTGCCAGCAGCTTCTCTAGCGGACAAGGGTTTGGAAACATTCAGTACTTC.

The chain has TRBV7-3 and TRBJ2-7; the D gene is possibly TRBD2 (6 bases). The CDR3 totals 14 residues. Germline-derived CDR1 and CDR2 are SGHTA and FQGTGA. V shed 0 bases and J shed 2 bases, with 8 bases lying between them. The CDR3 DNA is TGTGCCAGCAGCTTAACGGCGGGACCCTACGAGCAGTACTTC. Translation: CASSLTAGPYEQYF.

For the CDR3, the DNA is TGTGCCAGCAGCTTCCTTAGCGGGAGGAACAATGAGCAGTTCTTC. It translates to CASSFLSGRNNEQFF. The chain carries TRBV7-3 and TRBJ2-1, with 10 bases matching TRBD2. The CDR3 has 15 residues. The V and J ends lost 3 bases and 5 bases, in that order; junction bases with no gene match: 4. CDR1 is SGHTA and CDR2 is FQGTGA in the germline V gene.

This chain joins TRBV12-5 and TRBJ2-3; D is undetermined. The CDR3 runs to 15 residues. Germline loops: CDR1 LGHNT, CDR2 FRNRAP. V was cut by 7 bases and J by 0 bases, with 14 bases left in between. Written as DNA, the CDR3 is TGTGCTAGTGATCCACCCCACGGGAGCACAGATACGCAGTATTTT. This encodes CASDPPHGSTDTQYF. Drawing the rest from reference TRBV12-5 and TRBJ2-3, the complete variable domain is DARVTQTPRHKVTEMGQEVTMRCQPILGHNTVFWYRQTMMQGLELLAYFRNRAPLDDSGMPKDRFSAEMPDATLATLKIQPSEPRDSAVYFCASDPPHGSTDTQYFGPGTRLTVL.

The chain joins TRBV4-1 to TRBJ2-7; 12 nucleotides agree with TRBD2. The CDR3 has 16 amino acids. The V and J ends lost 5 bases and 3 bases, in that order; junction bases with no gene match: 8. Germline loops: CDR1 MGHRA, CDR2 YSYEKL. For the CDR3, the DNA is TGCGCCAGCAGCTACGGACTAGCGGGAACTCTCTACGAGCAGTACTTC. Protein product: CASSYGLAGTLYEQYF.

This sequence joins TRBV5-1 and TRBJ2-7, with TRBD2 identical over 7 bases. Germline assignment: CDR1 SGHRS and CDR2 YFSETQ. The junction had 4 bases not matched to a gene; V was cut back by 0 bases and J by 1 base. The CDR3 sequence is 15 residues long. The DNA for the CDR3 is TGCGCCAGCAGCTTGGGCGGGGGTCTGTCCTACGAGCAGTACTTC. Protein product: CASSLGGGLSYEQYF.

The J gene is TRBJ2-3, the V gene TRBV11-1; 11 bases agree with TRBD2. The V segment lost 3 bases and the J segment 7 bases; nucleotides outside the gene matches: 12. The germline V gene has CDR1 SGHAT and CDR2 FQDESV (reference sequence). The CDR3 contains 17 residues. Written as DNA, the CDR3 is TGTGCCAGCAGCTTTGGGTTAGCGGGAGGGCCCTGGAATACGCAGTATTTT. Translated: CASSFGLAGGPWNTQYF.